These 6 T cell receptor beta chains originate from one sample sequenced in a study of blood T cells in healthy people across ages. With a J-beta primer mix and a sample-barcoded 5' primer, a second PCR ran about 7 to 12 cycles. TCRdb analysed the 5' RACE reads with MiXCR anew, one entry per CDR3 protein. Among 700,000 to 1,000,000 distinct CDR3 sequences listed, roughly 44% were seen once. Sequenced input: blood. These receptors came from a man aged 55 to 70 in good health.

The chain has TRBV7-6 and TRBJ2-4; TRBD1 matches 9 bases. The DNA end lines up better with TRBJ2-5; the J call may be wrong. The CDR3 has 17 amino acids. Germline loops: CDR1 SGHVS, CDR2 FNYEAQ. Here the CDR3 DNA reads TGTGCCAGCAGCCTTCGAAGGGACAGGGAGGACCGGGAGACCCAGTACTTC. Amino acid sequence: CASSLRRDREDRETQYF.

J is TRBJ1-4 and V is TRBV20-1; tentatively, D is TRBD1 (5 bases). Trimming removed 6 bases from V and 8 bases from J, with 22 bases in between. Germline-derived CDR1 and CDR2 are DFQATT and SNEGSKA (reference sequence). The CDR3 contains 15 residues. This CDR3 is CSAPNTGFEPEKLFF. CDR3 DNA: TGCAGTGCGCCGAATACAGGTTTCGAGCCGGAAAAACTGTTTTTT.

As to this clonotype: Germline is not matched at one junction end, which may reflect a read error. V and J are TRBV20-1 and TRBJ2-4; possibly TRBD1 for D (6 bases). In germline, CDR1 is DFQATT, CDR2 SNEGSKA (reference sequence). This CDR3 comprises 15 residues. Here the CDR3 reads CSTRKSGFGGNIQYF. The CDR3 bases are TGCAGTACTAGAAAATCAGGTTTTGGGGGCAACATTCAGTACTTC.

The chain uses TRBV13 and TRBJ2-1, with TRBD2 identical over 8 bases. TRBJ2-7 matches the DNA end more closely, so the J call is doubtful. CDR1 is PRHDT, CDR2 FYEKMQ, per germline (reference sequence). This CDR3 comprises 16 residues. DNA of the CDR3: TGTGCCAGCAGCTGGAGCGGGAGAAGACCCTACAATGAGCAGTACTTC. Residues: CASSWSGRRPYNEQYF.

This clonotype has a handful of counts. V usage is TRBV28 and J usage is TRBJ1-5; unclear D gene. The CDR3 extends over 16 amino acids. Germline values: CDR1 MDHEN, CDR2 SYDVKM. V lost 3 bases, J lost 2 bases, and 14 bases lay in between. For the CDR3, the DNA is TGTGCCAGCAGTTTGGTAATAGCTCAGGGCAATCAGCCCCAGCATTTT. This encodes CASSLVIAQGNQPQHF.

There are a few counts of this clonotype. The V and J genes are TRBV20-1 and TRBJ2-7; D is undetermined. V was clipped by 1 base and J by 1 base, with 17 bases between them. Germline V gene data show CDR1 as DFQATT and CDR2 as SNEGSKA (reference sequence). There are 16 residues in the CDR3. The CDR3 nucleotides are TGCAGTGCTAGAGGACCCTTCCCCGATGCGTCCTACGAGCAGTACTTC. Its translation: CSARGPFPDASYEQYF.